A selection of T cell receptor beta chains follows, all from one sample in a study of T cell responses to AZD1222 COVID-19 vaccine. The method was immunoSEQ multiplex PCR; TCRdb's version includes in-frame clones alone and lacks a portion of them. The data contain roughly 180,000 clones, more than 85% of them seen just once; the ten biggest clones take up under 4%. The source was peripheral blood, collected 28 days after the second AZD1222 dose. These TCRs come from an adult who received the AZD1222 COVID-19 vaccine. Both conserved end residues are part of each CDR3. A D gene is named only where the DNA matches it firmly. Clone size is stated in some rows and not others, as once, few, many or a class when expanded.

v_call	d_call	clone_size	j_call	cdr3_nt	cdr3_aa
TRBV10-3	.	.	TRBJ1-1	TGTGCCATCACCCAAGGGGGGGCCACTGAAGCTTTCTTT	CAITQGGATEAFF
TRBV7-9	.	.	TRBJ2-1	TGTGCCAGCAGCAGCGGCTTCAATGAGCAGTTCTTC	CASSSGFNEQFF
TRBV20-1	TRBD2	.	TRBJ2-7	TGCAGTGCTAGTAGCGGGAGGAACTACGAGCAGTACTTC	CSASSGRNYEQYF
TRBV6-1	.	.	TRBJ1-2	TGTGCCAGCAGTGAACCCGGGGCAGTCACAGCACTGTATGGCTACACCTTC	CASSEPGAVTALYGYTF
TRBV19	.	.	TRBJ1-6	TGTGCCAGTAGTATCGGCCCCTCTGGGCCGGATAATTCACCCCTCCACTTT	CASSIGPSGPDNSPLHF
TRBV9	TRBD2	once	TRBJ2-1	TGTGCCAGCAGCGTACTTTCTAGCGGGTACTACAATGAGCAGTTCTTC	CASSVLSSGYYNEQFF
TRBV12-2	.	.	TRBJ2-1	TGTGCAAGTCGCTTCCGCGGGGACAGGGGGTCGTATGAGCAGTTCTTC	CASRFRGDRGSYEQFF
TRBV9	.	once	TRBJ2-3	TGTGCCAGCAGCGTAACAGCCGTCATAGATACGCAGTATTTT	CASSVTAVIDTQYF
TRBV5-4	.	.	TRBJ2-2	TGTGCCAGCAGCTCGGCGGGGAGAGCGGCGAACACCGGGGAGCTGTTTTTT	CASSSAGRAANTGELFF
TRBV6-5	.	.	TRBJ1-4	TGTGCCAGCAAGATCACACCCATCGGTGAAAAACTGTTTTTT	CASKITPIGEKLFF